The entry that follows covers one T cell receptor (beta chain) sequence. What it binds is unknown. The sample comes from a study of tumor and adjacent non-tumor tissue in lung cancer. Study summary: Samples averaged roughly 4.3 million productive TCRbeta reads each.

RNA was extracted from bulk tissue without any cell sorting. Donors were chemotherapy-naive, newly diagnosed lung cancer surgical patients in China, August–late 2014. Trimming removed 0 bases from V and 0 bases from J, with 21 bases in between. The germline gives CDR1 MGHRA, CDR2 YSYEKL. The CDR3 is 20 residues long. Study-level findings and limits: Significantly higher TCR diversity was found in tumor than normal lung. Higher tumor TCR diversity was associated with shorter survival.

The library came from three nested PCR rounds adapted from ARM-PCR protocols. One entry per CDR3 protein results from TCRdb running MiXCR on the multiplex PCR reads. The sample lists about 200,000 distinct CDR3 sequences, about 71% occurring once. This clonotype was obtained from a man aged 60-69 years with non-small cell lung cancer. The sample taken for sequencing was lung tumor tissue. The rearrangement uses TRBV4-1 and TRBJ2-1; D may be TRBD2 (6 bases). Here the CDR3 DNA reads TGCGCCAGCAGCCAAGAAGAGAGTACTAGCTCCACCTACTCCTACAATGAGCAGTTCTTC. It codes for CASSQEESTSSTYSYNEQFF.